This TCR beta chain emerged from a study of OX40 agonist ivuxolimab in advanced cancers. The junction had 7 bases not matched to a gene; V was cut back by 6 bases and J by 5 bases. This CDR3 spans 16 amino acids. Germline V gene sequence: CDR1 SNHLY, CDR2 FYNNEI. Produced via immunoSEQ multiplex PCR; TCRdb's table is partial and in-frame only. The sample carries 63,000 or so clones, around 90% recorded once. The sample in question was CD4+ or CD8+ T cells sorted from blood, obtained in a trial of the OX40 agonist ivuxolimab. This sequence originates from an adult with an advanced solid tumor such as melanoma, head and neck, liver or kidney cancer. The V gene is TRBV2, the J gene TRBJ2-5, with TRBD2 matching over 15 bases. In DNA, the CDR3 is TGTGCCAGCAGCGGACTAGCGGGAGGGCCTGATGAGACCCAGTACTTC. Amino acid sequence: CASSGLAGGPDETQYF.